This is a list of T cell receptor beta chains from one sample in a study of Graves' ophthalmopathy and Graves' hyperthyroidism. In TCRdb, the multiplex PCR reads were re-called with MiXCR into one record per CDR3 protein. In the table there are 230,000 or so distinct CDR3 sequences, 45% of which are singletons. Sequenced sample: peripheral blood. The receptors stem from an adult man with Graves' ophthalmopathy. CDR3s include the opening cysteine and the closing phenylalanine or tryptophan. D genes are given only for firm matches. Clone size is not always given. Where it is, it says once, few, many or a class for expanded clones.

TGCGCCAGCAGCCAAGACGGGGGACAGGGACAGCCCCAGCATTTT	CASSQDGGQGQPQHF	few	TRBV4-1	TRBJ1-5	TRBD1
TGTGCCAGCAGCTTCAGGGACAGGGGCTCCTACGAGCAGTACTTC	CASSFRDRGSYEQYF	few	TRBV11-3	TRBJ2-7	TRBD1
TGCAGTGCTAGAAGGGCATCCACCGGGGAGCTGTTTTTT	CSARRASTGELFF	-	TRBV20-1	TRBJ2-2	-
TGTGCCAGCAGTGAAGGGACGGTCAATAATTCACCCCTCCACTTT	CASSEGTVNNSPLHF	once	TRBV10-3	TRBJ1-6	-
TGCAGTGCTAGACGGGGGACAGAGCTCTCCTACGAGCAGTACTTC	CSARRGTELSYEQYF	-	TRBV20-1	TRBJ2-7	-
TGCGCCAGCAGCCGCACCAGGGAAATGAACACTGAAGCTTTCTTT	CASSRTREMNTEAFF	-	TRBV4-1	TRBJ1-1	-
TGTGCCAGCTTACCCGGGACAGGGGGCATCGAGCAGTACTTC	CASLPGTGGIEQYF	-	TRBV3-1	TRBJ2-7	TRBD1
TGTGCCAGCAGCCGTCCGACAGGGAACAATCAGCCCCAGCATTTT	CASSRPTGNNQPQHF	-	TRBV6-1	TRBJ1-5	TRBD1
TGTGCCAGCAGCGTAGGCGGAGGGGGCTATGGCTACACCTTC	CASSVGGGGYGYTF	-	TRBV9	TRBJ1-2	-
TGCAGTGCCGTGGACAGGGGGCCGAACACCATATATTTT	CSAVDRGPNTIYF	-	TRBV20-1	TRBJ1-3	TRBD1
TGTGCCAGCAGCCCAGGGACGGCGCTCTCTGGAAACACCATATATTTT	CASSPGTALSGNTIYF	-	TRBV7-2	TRBJ1-3	-
TGTGCCAGTAGTATTGGGACAGCTGGAAACACCATATATTTT	CASSIGTAGNTIYF	-	TRBV19	TRBJ1-3	TRBD1
TGCAGCGTCAGACTAGCGGGAGTGGCCGAGCAGTACTTC	CSVRLAGVAEQYF	few	TRBV29-1	TRBJ2-7	TRBD2
TGCAGCGCCGGGGGGTCCGGAAACACCATATATTTT	CSAGGSGNTIYF	few	TRBV29-1	TRBJ1-3	-
TGCAGTGACGACGGTGCCCATGGCTACACCTTC	CSDDGAHGYTF	many	TRBV29-1	TRBJ1-2	-
TGTGCCAGCAGTACCACAGGGGGCGCCCCTAACTATGGCTACACCTTC	CASSTTGGAPNYGYTF	many	TRBV25-1	TRBJ1-2	TRBD1
TGTGCCAGCAGCTTAGCGTACATGAACTCTGGAAACACCGTATATTTT	CASSLAYMNSGNTVYF	-	TRBV7-3	TRBJ1-3	-
TGTGCCATCAGTGAGGACCCCAAGGGGAGTCCCTACGAGCAGTACTTC	CAISEDPKGSPYEQYF	-	TRBV10-3	TRBJ2-7	-
TGTGCCAGCAGCCCCGCAGCGGGAGGGGTATATGAGCAGTACTTC	CASSPAAGGVYEQYF	once	TRBV7-9	TRBJ2-7	TRBD2
TGTGCCAGCAGCCCCCGATACGGACGGCAGAACACTGAAGCTTTCTTT	CASSPRYGRQNTEAFF	-	TRBV7-8	TRBJ1-1	-
TGTGCCAGCAGCCTTCTAGCGGGAGCTGGCTACGAGCAGTACTTC	CASSLLAGAGYEQYF	-	TRBV7-8	TRBJ2-7	TRBD2
TGTGCCAGCTCACCAGGGGCGACAGGGACCAACGAGCAGTACTTC	CASSPGATGTNEQYF	-	TRBV18	TRBJ2-7	TRBD1
TGTGCCAGCAGTGTCCCCAGGGGCAACGAGCAGTACTTC	CASSVPRGNEQYF	-	TRBV6-2/TRBV6-3	TRBJ2-7	-
TGTGCCACCAGTGAGCCCTCAGGGGGCACGAGGAACGAGCAGTACTTC	CATSEPSGGTRNEQYF	few	TRBV24-1	TRBJ2-7	TRBD1
TGTGCCAGCAGCACCGGGACTAGCCTCTACGAGCAGTACTTC	CASSTGTSLYEQYF	-	TRBV9	TRBJ2-7	TRBD2
TGTGCCAGCAGGGTAACTACCGGGGAGCTGTTTTTT	CASRVTTGELFF	-	TRBV2	TRBJ2-2	-
TGTGCCAGCAGCTTTGGGACAGGGATAACTGGCTACACCTTC	CASSFGTGITGYTF	few	TRBV7-9	TRBJ1-2	TRBD1
TGCAGCGTTGGGGTTAACTATGGCTACACCTTC	CSVGVNYGYTF	many	TRBV29-1	TRBJ1-2	-
TGTGCCAGCAGCGTAGGACCGGGACAGGGATACTCTGGGGCCAACGTCCTGACTTTC	CASSVGPGQGYSGANVLTF	-	TRBV9	TRBJ2-6	TRBD1